This section outlines one T cell receptor beta chain sequence together with its context. There is no known antigen for this receptor. No much larger clonotype is one base removed from it; base qualities were not supplied. The immunoSEQ Assay, a bias-controlled multiplex PCR, was used to amplify TCRbeta CDR3 regions from genomic DNA. The original pipeline was this. Within the assay, amplification of reference gene primers was used to estimate how many nucleated cells each sample contained. To quantify the absolute abundance of each unique TCRbeta CDR3 rearrangement, sequence reads were collapsed and filtered. For each sample, productive Simpson clonality was calculated by taking the square root of Simpson's diversity index across productive rearrangements. The table was pulled from immuneACCESS by TCRdb, which kept in-frame rearrangements only. Such tables lose some clones; where checked, under half of the loss comes from unresolved V genes, and the rest has no known cause. The V and J calls and clone size were taken over from that table, and D and trimming were inferred from the DNA. The sample yields around 280,000 clones; around four fifths were counted once. The top ten constitute 4.1% of the sample.

Collaborating institutions collected whole blood in K2EDTA tubes following their own protocols. For TCRbeta analysis, collaborators shipped samples in one of three forms: frozen whole blood, isolated PBMCs, or DNA extracted from either of those sample types. This specimen comes from a study of blood T cell repertoires in COVID-19 (dated by TCRdb to between 2020 and 2021). Broadly, across the study: Samples covering the acute and convalescent phases of COVID-19 were provided by collaborators in the United States, Italy and Spain. Where available, HLA class I and class II types were obtained from metadata supplied by the sample provider rather than from assay-based typing. A freely available public database, intended as a resource for researchers studying the immune response to SARS-CoV-2, is where the repertoires were released. The samples were drawn from the first 160 participants of the ongoing ImmuneRACE study and from 950 to 1,500 subjects provided by 6 global collaborators. Subjects who had been exposed to COVID-19, were actively infected with it, or had recovered from it provided the deeply sampled blood TCRbeta repertoires that made up the dataset. The sample metadata nearly always contained a de-identified subject ID, COVID-19 status, age in years and sex. The material from the prospective study consisted of cDNA or gDNA derived from T cells, B-cell-depleted T cells, or PBMCs.

On the study overall, not on this receptor specifically: The quantity of clinical and demographic metadata differed by source and by participant and was supplied without curation.

V gives up 5 bases and J gives up 7 bases, and the segment between their germline ends measures 9 bases. The CDR3 runs 13 amino acids, cysteine and phenylalanine included. Only CDR3 DNA is held: 39 bases, read in frame from base 1. For CDR1 and CDR2, the germline V gene lists MNHEY and SVGAGI. The sequence came from a woman between 45 and 60 years old with active or convalescent COVID-19. The chain is assembled from TRBV6-5 and TRBJ1-6; the D gene cannot be named for sure. Sequenced input: peripheral blood. The CDR3 protein sequence reads: CASSPSGNSPLHF. The base sequence is TGTGCCAGCAGTCCCTCAGGAAATTCACCCCTCCACTTT.